A selection of T cell receptor beta chains follows, all from one sample in a study of HIV-infected patients and healthy controls. TCRdb re-called the 5' RACE reads with MiXCR, one entry per CDR3 protein. The data hold about 14,000 distinct CDR3 sequences, with more than 10% observed a single time. The input for sequencing was blood, taken during antiretroviral therapy. These receptors all stem from an adult with HIV infection. The donor label of this sample is uncertain. CDR3s include the opening cysteine and the closing phenylalanine or tryptophan. A D gene is named only where the DNA matches it firmly.

CDR3aa,j_gene,v_gene,d_gene
CAISRGASSTDTQYF,TRBJ2-3,TRBV24-1,NA
CASMGLGEKLFF,TRBJ1-4,TRBV12-3/TRBV12-4,NA
CASSRQDRAWLNTEAFF,TRBJ1-1,TRBV5-1,NA
CASSLTGGGGYTF,TRBJ1-2,TRBV5-4,TRBD1
CSVTIGTGFTDTQYF,TRBJ2-3,TRBV29-1,TRBD1
CASRPGTGGLRADTQYF,TRBJ2-3,TRBV12-3/TRBV12-4,TRBD1
CASSQTGVSRQPQHF,TRBJ1-5,TRBV19,TRBD1
CSAHFYNEQFF,TRBJ2-1,TRBV29-1,NA
CASSLGGAASTDTQYF,TRBJ2-3,TRBV5-1,NA
CASSLAGGGMETQYF,TRBJ2-5,TRBV7-7,TRBD2
CASSQDDREYEQYF,TRBJ2-7,TRBV4-1,NA
CASSLEYNEQFF,TRBJ2-1,TRBV28,NA
CASSLAQGSNTEAFF,TRBJ1-1,TRBV13,TRBD1
CASSPDRGAGELFF,TRBJ2-2,TRBV5-1,TRBD1
CASSWTSRQYF,TRBJ2-7,TRBV11-2,NA
CASSSSGGERTTYNEQFF,TRBJ2-1,TRBV6-1,TRBD2
CASSLADGVGYTF,TRBJ1-2,TRBV5-1,NA
CASSTPSRADTQYF,TRBJ2-3,TRBV11-2,NA
CASAFMLAAEETQYF,TRBJ2-5,TRBV6-1,NA
CASSLSVAGGYGYTF,TRBJ1-2,TRBV5-5,TRBD1
CASSAGTRPLDEQFF,TRBJ2-1,TRBV5-8,NA
CASKQTTNTDTQYF,TRBJ2-3,TRBV5-1,NA
CASSLPLAGGSMANEQFF,TRBJ2-1,TRBV5-1,TRBD2
CASSSTGQSTDTQYF,TRBJ2-3,TRBV19,NA
CASSETGLAGADTQYF,TRBJ2-3,TRBV19,TRBD2
CASGGQGLNTEAFF,TRBJ1-1,TRBV2,TRBD1
CASSAAGTYEQYF,TRBJ2-7,TRBV7-9,NA
CASSESGAEQYF,TRBJ2-7,TRBV10-1,NA
CASSVISGTNTEAFF,TRBJ1-1,TRBV5-4,NA
CASAGSAGQETQYF,TRBJ2-5,TRBV12-5,TRBD2
CASSLSTVPTDTQYF,TRBJ2-3,TRBV12-3/TRBV12-4,NA
CASSLRRTSGNNEQFF,TRBJ2-1,TRBV11-2,TRBD2
CASSYGAANTGELFF,TRBJ2-2,TRBV27,NA
CASSPGPFSYEQYF,TRBJ2-7,TRBV7-6,NA
CASSLDSSGYEKLFF,TRBJ1-4,TRBV12-3/TRBV12-4,NA
CASSPGPYDEQYF,TRBJ2-7,TRBV5-4,NA
CASSQTLARRGNEQFF,TRBJ2-1,TRBV4-1,NA
CASSLVRADSPLHF,TRBJ1-6,TRBV5-6,NA
CASRGGSGTKYNEQFF,TRBJ2-1,TRBV25-1,NA
CASSQRGGNTDTQYF,TRBJ2-3,TRBV19,TRBD2
CASNAPGGSEETQYF,TRBJ2-5,TRBV7-9,TRBD2
CASSIIGSNQPQHF,TRBJ1-5,TRBV19,NA
CASSAPVPGQGEDEQYF,TRBJ2-7,TRBV2,TRBD1
CASSLAGLAGISYNEQFF,TRBJ2-1,TRBV5-1,TRBD2
CASSLLNGIRYF,TRBJ2-7,TRBV12-3/TRBV12-4,NA
CASSQSHEQYF,TRBJ2-7,TRBV3-1,NA
CASKDSTTYSGANVLTF,TRBJ2-6,TRBV5-1,NA
CASSRRLAWRVGTQYF,TRBJ2-5,TRBV28,TRBD2
CASSYRGQQNTEAFF,TRBJ1-1,TRBV5-5,TRBD1
CARRQGRGIAKNIQYF,TRBJ2-4,TRBV19,TRBD2
CASNLQRENTGELFF,TRBJ2-2,TRBV7-8,TRBD2
CASSLGTGVYTGELFF,TRBJ2-2,TRBV5-1,TRBD1
CSAREGTRNSRSSYNEQFF,TRBJ2-1,TRBV20-1,TRBD2